The T cell receptor beta chain under discussion was sequenced for a study of cytomegalovirus exposure and HLA in healthy donors. Study results and limitations: Reportedly, TCR beta sequences accurately predicted HLA-A and HLA-B alleles in most subjects. It was reportedly the case that the classifier diagnosed cytomegalovirus status with high specificity and sensitivity. Listed as cytomegalovirus-associated were more than 150 TCR beta chains.

The PCR used 60 Vbeta and 13 Jbeta primers. Authors' analysis steps: A later analysis tallied some 84 million unique TCR beta chains, approximately 11 million of them shared. Repertoires were generated with immunoSEQ multiplex PCR, while TCRdb's copy carries only in-frame clones and drops some. V and J calls and clone size are as listed in that table; D and trimming were resolved from the DNA. The sample consists of 150,000 to 200,000 clones, approximately 80% of them appearing once. The CDR3 totals 17 residues. Trimming cost V 3 bases and J 4 bases; bases outside gene matches: 9. Germline V lookup: CDR1 MGHRA, CDR2 YSYEKL. As for this clone: Its cognate antigen is unknown.

This TCR came from a man between 18 and 29 years old in good health and CMV-seronegative. The chain uses TRBV4-1 and TRBJ2-1; 10 bases are a match to TRBD2. Sequences were obtained from PBMCs. CDR3 region: CASSHSRTSGKYNEQFF. The CDR3 nucleotides read TGCGCCAGCAGCCACTCACGGACTAGCGGAAAATACAATGAGCAGTTCTTC.